The rows below give T cell receptor beta chains drawn from one sample of a study of T cells after yellow fever vaccination. TCRdb reprocessed the 5' RACE reads with MiXCR, giving one entry per CDR3 protein. The data show some 420,000 distinct CDR3 sequences, 15% to 20% seen once. The source was PBMCs, collected before the yellow fever booster vaccination. The receptors were gathered from a man aged 18 to 35 who received the YFV17D yellow fever vaccine. CDR3s include the opening cysteine and the closing phenylalanine or tryptophan. Each record gives: J gene, clone size, V gene, D gene, CDR3 DNA, CDR3 protein. A D gene is named only where the DNA matches it firmly. The size field is filled for only some rows; it gives once, few, many or a size class.

TRBJ2-5	few	TRBV15	NA	TGTGCCACCAGCAGAGATGGGGTATTACGAGAGACCCAGTACTTC	CATSRDGVLRETQYF
TRBJ2-5	NA	TRBV5-1	TRBD2	TGCGCCAGCAGCTTGGCCGTCAGCGGGGGGGCCTGGGACCAGTACTTC	CASSLAVSGGAWDQYF
TRBJ2-7	NA	TRBV18	NA	TGTGCCAGCTCACGCCCGGGGACCTACGAGCAGTACTTC	CASSRPGTYEQYF
TRBJ1-1	once	TRBV12-3/TRBV12-4	NA	TGTGCCAGCAGTTTGGAGGTGAGCACTGAAGCTTTCTTT	CASSLEVSTEAFF
TRBJ1-1	NA	TRBV3-1	NA	TGTGCCAGCAGCCCCCACCCGGGACGGAAGAACACTGAAGCTTTCTTT	CASSPHPGRKNTEAFF
TRBJ2-1	NA	TRBV14	NA	TGTGCCAGCAGCCAAGGGGTCAGGGCTTACAATGAGCAGTTCTTC	CASSQGVRAYNEQFF
TRBJ2-1	few	TRBV5-1	NA	TGCGCCAGCAGCTTGGCGGGGACTCCTGGGGATGAGCAGTTCTTC	CASSLAGTPGDEQFF
TRBJ2-7	few	TRBV4-1	TRBD2	TGCGCCAGCAGCCATGGGACTAGCGGGACCTCCTACGAGCAGTACTTC	CASSHGTSGTSYEQYF
TRBJ2-4	NA	TRBV20-1	NA	TGCAGTGCTCCACCAAGGGTACTAGACGGCATTCAGTACTTC	CSAPPRVLDGIQYF
TRBJ2-1	many	TRBV7-2	NA	TGTGCCAGCAGCCCCCGGGGGGCCCCCTACAATGAGCAGTTCTTC	CASSPRGAPYNEQFF
TRBJ1-6	many	TRBV6-5	TRBD1	TGTGCCAGCAGCCTCACCGGGCGCACAGGGGGCGACTCACCCCTCCACTTT	CASSLTGRTGGDSPLHF
TRBJ2-1	few	TRBV7-6	NA	TGTGCCAGCAGCTTAGCGCCGGGGGCCCTGGGCAATGAGCAGTTCTTC	CASSLAPGALGNEQFF
TRBJ1-5	NA	TRBV2	NA	TGTGCCAGCAGTGCACAGGGTAGCAATCAGCCCCAGCATTTT	CASSAQGSNQPQHF
TRBJ2-3	NA	TRBV20-1	NA	TGCAGTGGGATGGGGGGTGCCACAGATACGCAGTATTTT	CSGMGGATDTQYF
TRBJ2-1	few	TRBV7-2	NA	TGTGCCAGCAGCTCCGGGGGTCCGCAGTTCTTC	CASSSGGPQFF
TRBJ2-2	few	TRBV12-5	NA	TGTGCTAGTGCCGTCACCGGGGAGCTGTTTTTT	CASAVTGELFF
TRBJ2-7	NA	TRBV7-2	NA	TGTGCCAGCAGCTTAGGAGGGAACAGGTATTCCTACGAGCAGTACTTC	CASSLGGNRYSYEQYF
TRBJ2-5	NA	TRBV6-2/TRBV6-3	NA	TGTGCCAGCAGTCGCGTTATAGGGATCGGCGAGACCCAGTACTTC	CASSRVIGIGETQYF
TRBJ2-3	few	TRBV3-1	NA	TGTGCCAGCAGCCAGTTATTCGATACGCAGTATTTT	CASSQLFDTQYF
TRBJ2-7	NA	TRBV2	TRBD2	TGTGCCAGCAGTGAAGTTGGACTAGCGATTCGATCGAGCTCCTACGAGCAGTACTTC	CASSEVGLAIRSSSYEQYF
TRBJ1-2	few	TRBV7-2	NA	TGTGCCAGCAGCTTAGGCCGGTTGGATGGCTACACCTTC	CASSLGRLDGYTF
TRBJ2-3	few	TRBV4-3	TRBD2	TGCGCCAGCAGCCTCTCTAGCGGGGGGGGTAGCACAGATACGCAGTATTTT	CASSLSSGGGSTDTQYF
TRBJ2-1	NA	TRBV28	NA	TGTGCCAGCAGTTTATACGGGTATGAGCAGTTCTTC	CASSLYGYEQFF
TRBJ2-1	NA	TRBV20-1	TRBD2	TGCAGTGCTAGGGGGACTAGCAACAATGAGCAGTTCTTC	CSARGTSNNEQFF
TRBJ2-2	NA	TRBV11-2	NA	TGTGCCAGCAGCTCCTCCCCGGGGTCGAACACCGGGGAGCTGTTTTTT	CASSSSPGSNTGELFF
TRBJ2-1	few	TRBV5-1	TRBD1	TGCGCCAGCAGCTTGGCGGGACAGGGAGTCTACAATGAGCAGTTCTTC	CASSLAGQGVYNEQFF
TRBJ2-5	few	TRBV7-6	NA	TGTGCCAGCAGCTTAGTAGACCAAGAGACCCAGTACTTC	CASSLVDQETQYF
TRBJ1-2	few	TRBV29-1	NA	TGCAGCGTTGAGCCCCCCGGGGGCGGCTACACCTTC	CSVEPPGGGYTF
TRBJ2-7	NA	TRBV4-2	TRBD1	TGTGCCAGCAGCCTCACGGACAGGGGGCTATACGAGCAGTACTTC	CASSLTDRGLYEQYF
TRBJ2-2	few	TRBV12-3/TRBV12-4	TRBD2	TGTGCCAGCACCTCGTCCGGCGGGGGGGTCATAGTGACCGGGGAGCTGTTTTTT	CASTSSGGGVIVTGELFF
TRBJ1-2	NA	TRBV7-2	NA	TGTGCCAGCAGCTTAGTGGGAACAGGAGGGAACCTCAATGGGGGCTACACCTTC	CASSLVGTGGNLNGGYTF
TRBJ2-3	NA	TRBV24-1	TRBD1	TGTGCCACCAGTGATCAGGGGGATAGCACAGATACGCAGTATTTT	CATSDQGDSTDTQYF
TRBJ1-1	few	TRBV5-6	NA	TGTGCCAGCAGCTTGGTCGGTGGAGCGGCAGCTTTCTTT	CASSLVGGAAAFF
TRBJ2-2	few	TRBV7-3	NA	TGTGCCAGCAGCCGACCCCATTCCGGGGAGCTGTTTTTT	CASSRPHSGELFF
TRBJ2-3	many	TRBV4-3	TRBD1	TGCGCCAGCAGCCAGGGGGGACCGGGACAGGGACCAGATACGCAGTATTTT	CASSQGGPGQGPDTQYF
TRBJ2-1	few	TRBV7-3	TRBD2	TGTGCCAGCAGCTTACTCCTAGCGGGGGAATACAATGAGCAGTTCTTC	CASSLLLAGEYNEQFF
TRBJ2-5	NA	TRBV10-3	TRBD2	TGTGCCATCTCCATCCGCGGACTAGCGGGGGGGCCGGAGACCCAGTACTTC	CAISIRGLAGGPETQYF
TRBJ2-5	many	TRBV5-1	NA	TGCGCCAGCAGCACCGGTCGTATTGGGGTGGAGACCCAGTACTTC	CASSTGRIGVETQYF
TRBJ1-2	NA	TRBV6-5	TRBD1	TGTGCCAGCAGTTACTCAGACAGGGGCTATGGCTACACCTTC	CASSYSDRGYGYTF
TRBJ2-3	few	TRBV15	NA	TGTGCCACCAGCAAGGAGGCGGGGATCACAGATACGCAGTATTTT	CATSKEAGITDTQYF
TRBJ2-5	few	TRBV30	TRBD1	TGTGCCTGGAGTGTAACATCAGGACAGGGAGAGACCCAGTACTTC	CAWSVTSGQGETQYF
TRBJ1-2	NA	TRBV21-1	NA	TGTGCCAGCAGCAAACCTCCGAACCAAACAGGGCCGTATGGCTACACCTTC	CASSKPPNQTGPYGYTF
TRBJ1-1	NA	TRBV5-1	TRBD1	TGCGCCAGCAGCTTAAGGGGGCAGGACACTGAAGCTTTCTTT	CASSLRGQDTEAFF
TRBJ1-4	NA	TRBV3-1	NA	TGTGCCAGCAGCCCAATCGGGACACGCTATGAAAAACTGTTTTTT	CASSPIGTRYEKLFF
TRBJ1-1	NA	TRBV20-1	NA	TGCAGTGCTCCACGACAGGTGAACACTGAAGCTTTCTTT	CSAPRQVNTEAFF
TRBJ1-4	NA	TRBV7-2	NA	TGTGCCAGCAGCGCGGGGAGGGACGAAAAACTGTTTTTT	CASSAGRDEKLFF
TRBJ1-1	few	TRBV6-5	NA	TGTGCCAGCAGTAATAACAGGGTGAGCACTGAAGCTTTCTTT	CASSNNRVSTEAFF
TRBJ1-1	few	TRBV12-3/TRBV12-4	TRBD1	TGTGCCAGCAGTTCCCAGGGGGTCGTAGGAACTGAAGCTTTCTTT	CASSSQGVVGTEAFF
TRBJ2-1	few	TRBV5-5	TRBD1	TGTGCCAGCAGCGTGGACAGGGGGATGTCCAGCGGGGGAAAGGAGCAGTTCTTC	CASSVDRGMSSGGKEQFF
TRBJ2-2	few	TRBV27	NA	TGTGCCAGCAGTTTCGGCTTCCCCGGGGAGCTGTTTTTT	CASSFGFPGELFF
TRBJ2-1	NA	TRBV7-9	NA	TGTGCCAGCAGCCCAGGGCGTAAGGATGAGCAGTTCTTC	CASSPGRKDEQFF
TRBJ2-5	few	TRBV4-1	TRBD2	TGCGCCAGCAGCCACAGGAGGGGAGCGGGGGGTGAGAAAGAGACCCAGTACTTC	CASSHRRGAGGEKETQYF
TRBJ1-4	few	TRBV12-3/TRBV12-4	NA	TGTGCCAGCAGTTTCGCGAGGCCTGAAAAACTGTTTTTT	CASSFARPEKLFF
TRBJ2-7	NA	TRBV3-1	NA	TGTGCCAGCAGCCACCACCCACGGGGGTTCTCCTACAAGCAGTACTTC	CASSHHPRGFSYKQYF
TRBJ2-1	once	TRBV7-2	TRBD2	TGTGCCAGCAGCTTCCGGACTAGCGGGGGGCCGGCTTACAATGAGCAGTTCTTC	CASSFRTSGGPAYNEQFF